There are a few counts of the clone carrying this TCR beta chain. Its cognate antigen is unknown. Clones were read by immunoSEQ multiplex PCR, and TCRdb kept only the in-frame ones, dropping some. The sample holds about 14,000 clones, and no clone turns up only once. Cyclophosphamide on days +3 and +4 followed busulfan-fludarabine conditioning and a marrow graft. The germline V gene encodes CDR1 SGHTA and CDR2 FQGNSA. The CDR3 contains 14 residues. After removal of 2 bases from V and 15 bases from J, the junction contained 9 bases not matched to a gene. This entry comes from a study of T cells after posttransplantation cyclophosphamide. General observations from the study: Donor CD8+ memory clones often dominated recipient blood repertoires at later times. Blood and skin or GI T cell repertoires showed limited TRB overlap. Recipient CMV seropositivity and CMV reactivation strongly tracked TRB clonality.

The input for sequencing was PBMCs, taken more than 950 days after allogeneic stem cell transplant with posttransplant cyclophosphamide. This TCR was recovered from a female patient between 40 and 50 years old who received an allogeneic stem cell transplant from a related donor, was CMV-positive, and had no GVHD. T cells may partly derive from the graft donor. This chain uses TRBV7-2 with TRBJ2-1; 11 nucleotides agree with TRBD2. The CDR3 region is CASSLPGTSGGGFF. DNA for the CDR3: TGTGCCAGCAGCTTACCAGGGACTAGCGGTGGAGGGTTCTTC.